These 24 T cell receptor beta chains were all obtained from the same sample, sequenced in a study of blood T cell repertoires in COVID-19. Sequencing was performed with immunoSEQ multiplex PCR; in TCRdb, only in-frame clones are kept and a portion is missing. The sample lists over 120,000 clones, 60% to 80% occurring once. The sequenced sample was PBMCs or T cells enriched from blood (not recorded which). These receptors were collected from a woman aged 45-59 years who had recovered from COVID-19.

The chain couples TRBV7-9 to TRBJ2-2, with 8 positions matching TRBD1. The CDR3 has 15 residues. Germline V lookup: CDR1 SEHNR, CDR2 FQNEAQ (reference sequence). With V trimmed by 5 bases and J by 6 bases, 8 bases remained unmatched. CDR3 sequence (DNA): TGTGCCAGCAGCCGGAGGCAGGGGGCTGCCGGGGAGCTGTTTTTT. Its translation is CASSRRQGAAGELFF.

The rearrangement uses TRBV29-1 and TRBJ1-1, with a weak D call TRBD1 (6 bases). Germline CDR1 reads SQVTM; CDR2 reads ANQGSEA. Trimming took 3 bases from V and 7 from J, leaving 12 bases between them. CDR3 size: 12 residues. Here the CDR3 reads CSVEEDRSEAFF. In nucleotides, the CDR3 is TGCAGCGTTGAGGAGGACAGAAGTGAAGCTTTCTTT.

This rearrangement joins TRBV4-1 to TRBJ2-1; D is possibly TRBD2 (9 bases). CDR3 size: 16 residues. The V end lost 5 bases, the J end lost 8 bases, and 22 bases lay between the germline ends. Germline V gene data show CDR1 as MGHRA and CDR2 as YSYEKL. The CDR3 is CASSITRGRGGDEQFF. The CDR3 DNA reads as TGCGCCAGCAGCATAACCAGGGGGCGGGGGGGCGATGAGCAGTTCTTC.

The chain's CDR3 is CASSFLENTEAFF. CDR3 coding DNA: TGTGCCAGCAGCTTCCTAGAGAACACTGAAGCTTTCTTT. The rearrangement joins TRBV5-6 to TRBJ1-1; D ambiguous. This CDR3 spans 13 amino acids. The V gene lost 2 bases and the J gene lost 1 base, with 6 bases spanning the gap. Germline CDR1 is SGHDT and CDR2 is YYEEEE.

V gene TRBV7-9 combines with J gene TRBJ2-7; D not resolved. The CDR3 has 14 amino acids. Germline loops: CDR1 SEHNR, CDR2 FQNEAQ (reference sequence). The germline V and J ends were trimmed by 8 bases and 0 bases, with 14 bases remaining between them. The CDR3 spells CASAHETGSYEQYF. In DNA, the CDR3 is TGTGCCAGCGCACATGAGACGGGCTCCTACGAGCAGTACTTC.

The CDR3 is CASSHRTGVRDYGYTF. In DNA, the CDR3 is TGTGCCAGTAGTCACAGAACAGGGGTTCGGGACTATGGCTACACCTTC. The chain combines TRBV19 with TRBJ1-2; 7 nucleotides match TRBD1. CDR3 length: 16 residues. Unmatched junction bases numbered 12, after V lost 5 bases and J lost 3 bases. Germline V gene sequence: CDR1 LNHDA, CDR2 SQIVND (reference sequence).

The chain is built from TRBV24-1 and TRBJ2-3, with 9 bases matching TRBD2. CDR1 KGHDR and CDR2 SFDVKD come from the germline V gene. After removal of 4 bases from V and 0 bases from J, the junction contained 4 bases not matched to a gene. CDR3 length: 16 residues. Here the CDR3 reads CATSDFGLASTDTQYF. The DNA of the CDR3 is TGTGCCACCAGTGACTTCGGACTAGCGAGCACAGATACGCAGTATTTT.

Here the CDR3 DNA reads TGTGCCAGCAGGGGCGGACTAGCGGGGAGTCAAAACATTCAGTACTTC. Its translation: CASRGGLAGSQNIQYF. The chain has TRBV2 and TRBJ2-4, with 12 bases aligning to TRBD2. In germline, CDR1 is SNHLY, CDR2 FYNNEI. This CDR3 is 16 amino acids long. The J segment lost 5 bases and the V segment lost 6 bases, leaving 8 bases of the junction unmatched.

The chain is built from TRBV3-1 (or the pseudogene TRBV3-2) and TRBJ2-7, with D perhaps TRBD1 (5 bases). Trimming left V 0 bases short and J 5 bases short, with 14 bases between. The CDR3 is 15 residues long. Per the germline V gene, CDR1 is LGHDT and CDR2 is YNNKEL (reference sequence). Written as DNA, the CDR3 is TGTGCCAGCAGCCAAGATAGGGGCCTTGGGAACGAGCAGTACTTC. It is translated as CASSQDRGLGNEQYF.

The rearrangement joins TRBV7-9 to TRBJ1-1; TRBD1 aligns across 7 bases. The CDR3 sequence is 17 residues long. CDR1 SEHNR and CDR2 FQNEAQ come from the germline V gene (reference sequence). After removal of 5 bases from V and 1 base from J, the junction contained 13 bases not matched to a gene. For the CDR3, the DNA is TGTGCCAGCAGCCGTCCGGGGGTGCGGACAGGGAACACTGAAGCTTTCTTT. Amino acids: CASSRPGVRTGNTEAFF.

This chain connects TRBV3-1 (or the pseudogene TRBV3-2) to TRBJ2-7; TRBD1 might be the D (6 bases). CDR1 LGHDT and CDR2 YNNKEL come from the germline V gene (reference sequence). The V end was cut by 4 bases, the J end by 1 base, with 8 bases between. This CDR3 is 13 amino acids long. Here the CDR3 DNA reads TGTGCCAGCAGCCCCACAGGGTCCTACGAGCAGTACTTC. Protein: CASSPTGSYEQYF.

This clone occurred once. The rearrangement uses TRBV6-5 and TRBJ2-1; 9 positions agree with TRBD2. Losses at the gene ends were 9 bases for V and 5 bases for J; bases not matched to a gene: 8. CDR1 is MNHEY and CDR2 is SVGAGI in the germline V gene. The CDR3 contains 14 residues. CDR3 DNA: TGTGCCAGTAAACTAGCGGGCACCGACAATGAGCAGTTCTTC. It codes for CASKLAGTDNEQFF.

This clone was found a few times. The chain has TRBV2 and TRBJ1-5, with D hard to call. Trimming shortened V by 4 bases and J by 0 bases, and 4 bases separated the two germline ends. This CDR3 contains 13 residues. Germline CDR1 and CDR2: SNHLY and FYNNEI. In DNA, the CDR3 is TGTGCCAGCAGTGTGAGTAGCAATCAGCCCCAGCATTTT. This gives the protein CASSVSSNQPQHF.

The gene calls are TRBV19 and TRBJ2-7, with 8 bases identical to TRBD1. The trim removed 3 bases at V and 3 bases at J, leaving 4 bases unmatched. Germline V gene lookup returns CDR1 LNHDA and CDR2 SQIVND (reference sequence). The CDR3 is 14 amino acids. The CDR3 nucleotides read TGTGCCAGTAGTATTACGGGACAGGTCTACGAGCAGTACTTC. Protein sequence: CASSITGQVYEQYF.

V gene TRBV12-3 or TRBV12-4 combines with J gene TRBJ2-7, with TRBD2 matching 7 bases. The length of the CDR3 is 13 residues. J gave up 5 bases and V 4 bases, and 5 bases lay outside the gene matches. This CDR3 is CASSSTSTNEQYF. The CDR3 bases are TGTGCCAGCAGTTCGACTAGCACCAACGAGCAGTACTTC.

The chain joins TRBV7-2 to TRBJ1-1; TRBD1 might be the D (5 bases). CDR1 is SGHTA and CDR2 is FQGNSA in the germline V gene. The V end lost 1 base, the J end lost 4 bases, and 16 bases lay between the germline ends. The CDR3 covers 16 residues. CDR3 loop: CASSLEFFRGGTEAFF. CDR3 sequence (DNA): TGTGCCAGCAGCTTAGAGTTTTTTAGGGGTGGCACTGAAGCTTTCTTT.

The chain combines TRBV7-6 with TRBJ1-3, with D unresolved. CDR3 length equals 12 residues. Germline V lookup: CDR1 SGHVS, CDR2 FNYEAQ. Trimming pared 2 bases from V and 5 bases from J, leaving 4 bases between. The CDR3 sequence is CASSLNRNTIYF. The CDR3 nucleotides read TGTGCCAGCAGCTTAAATAGAAACACCATATATTTT. Supplemented by reference TRBV7-6 and TRBJ1-3, the full variable domain reads GAGVSQSPRYKVTKRGQDVALRCDPISGHVSLYWYRQALGQGPEFLTYFNYEAQQDKSGLPNDRFSAERPEGSISTLTIQRTEQRDSAMYRCASSLNRNTIYFGEGSWLTVV.

J is TRBJ2-7 and V is TRBV12-3 or TRBV12-4; the match to TRBD1 covers 9 bases. The CDR3 length is 13 residues. With V trimmed by 5 bases and J by 2 bases, 1 base remained unmatched. The CDR3 spells CASSRTGAYEQYF. The CDR3 DNA reads as TGTGCCAGCAGTCGGACAGGGGCCTACGAGCAGTACTTC.

The rearrangement links TRBV28 to TRBJ1-2, with D tentatively TRBD1 (6 bases). The CDR3 spans 15 residues. Trimming took off 2 bases at V and 2 bases at J, with 12 bases between the two ends. Germline V CDR1 and CDR2: MDHEN, SYDVKM. DNA of the CDR3: TGTGCCAGCAGTTTAGCCCCAGGGGCCAACTATGGCTACACCTTC. It is translated as CASSLAPGANYGYTF.

A few counts support this clone. The chain joins TRBV7-3 to TRBJ1-2, with D tentatively TRBD1 (5 bases). Germline V CDR1 and CDR2: SGHTA, FQGTGA. The V gene lost 0 bases and the J gene lost 8 bases, with 19 bases spanning the gap. The CDR3 is made up of 16 amino acids. The chain's CDR3 is CASSLTKGQLSGGYTF. In DNA form, the CDR3 reads TGTGCCAGCAGCTTAACGAAGGGGCAGCTCTCTGGGGGCTACACCTTC. The full variable domain, in which reference TRBV7-3 and TRBJ1-2 provide the parts outside the CDR3, is GAGVSQTPSNKVTEKGKYVELRCDPISGHTALYWYRQSLGQGPEFLIYFQGTGAADDSGLPNDRFFAVRPEGSVSTLKIQRTERGDSAVYLCASSLTKGQLSGGYTFGSGTRLTVV.

The rearrangement uses TRBV27 and TRBJ1-2, with 9 bases lining up with TRBD1. Germline V CDR1 and CDR2: MNHEY, SMNVEV (reference sequence). V trimming: 5 bases; J trimming: 7 bases; junction bases outside the gene matches: 8. There are 14 residues in the CDR3. DNA of the CDR3: TGTGCCAGCAGTCCCGGGACAGGGTTGGGTGGCTACACCTTC. Translated: CASSPGTGLGGYTF.

The chain has TRBV30 and TRBJ2-5; a possible D gene is TRBD1 (5 bases). This CDR3 comprises 12 residues. V lost 1 base and J 5 bases, leaving 8 bases between the germline ends. Germline V gene lookup returns CDR1 GTSNPN and CDR2 SVGIG (reference sequence). The CDR3 region is CAWSGKGETQYF. Written as DNA, the CDR3 is TGTGCCTGGAGTGGAAAGGGGGAGACCCAGTACTTC. Together with reference TRBV30 and TRBJ2-5, the CDR3 gives the full variable domain: SQTIHQWPATLVQPVGSPLSLECTVEGTSNPNLYWYRQAAGRGLQLLFYSVGIGQISSEVPQNLSASRPQDRQFILSSKKLLLSDSGFYLCAWSGKGETQYFGPGTRLLVL.

V is TRBV5-6 and J is TRBJ2-3; TRBD1 aligns across 7 bases. This CDR3 is built from 13 residues. Germline V gives CDR1 SGHDT, CDR2 YYEEEE. After removal of 3 bases from V and 7 bases from J, the junction contained 5 bases not matched to a gene. The CDR3 loop is CASSSGTANTQYF. CDR3 bases: TGTGCCAGCAGCTCCGGGACAGCAAATACGCAGTATTTT.

V and J are TRBV30 and TRBJ2-7; D not certain. V lost 4 bases, J lost 2 bases, and 15 bases lay in between. The CDR3 has 14 residues. Germline lookup yields CDR1 GTSNPN and CDR2 SVGIG (reference sequence). The DNA for the CDR3 is TGTGCCTGGACTCCTTCGGGTTTCCCCTACGAGCAGTACTTC. This translates into CAWTPSGFPYEQYF.